Listed below are T cell receptor beta chains from one sample, sequenced in a study of neurological immune-mediated disorders. TCRdb reanalysed the 5' RACE reads using MiXCR and keeps one entry per CDR3 protein. Here the sample spans over 50,000 distinct CDR3 sequences, around 5% being singletons. The source material was PBMCs. These receptors all come from a human donor with multiple sclerosis. The donor label of this sample is uncertain. Both conserved end residues are part of each CDR3. D genes are given only for firm matches. The listing skips clone size in some rows; elsewhere it reads once, few, many or a size class.

abundance: many
d_gene: .
v_gene: TRBV13
j_gene: TRBJ2-7
CDR3nt: TGTGCCAGCAGCTTAATGAGGGACGGCTACGAGCAGTACTTC
CDR3aa: CASSLMRDGYEQYF

abundance: many
d_gene: .
v_gene: TRBV5-1
j_gene: TRBJ2-7
CDR3nt: TGCGCCAGCCACGCTCCTAGCGCGGGAGAGCAGTACTTC
CDR3aa: CASHAPSAGEQYF

abundance: many
d_gene: .
v_gene: TRBV5-1
j_gene: TRBJ2-3
CDR3nt: TGCGCCAGCAGCCGGACCAGCGGAGATACGCAGTATTTT
CDR3aa: CASSRTSGDTQYF

abundance: many
d_gene: .
v_gene: TRBV7-2
j_gene: TRBJ2-1
CDR3nt: TGTGCCAGCAGCTCCAGACTAGACAATGAGCAGTTCTTC
CDR3aa: CASSSRLDNEQFF

abundance: many
d_gene: TRBD1
v_gene: TRBV5-5
j_gene: TRBJ2-1
CDR3nt: TGTGCCAGCAGCTTGGGGGACAGTTCCTACAATGAGCAGTTCTTC
CDR3aa: CASSLGDSSYNEQFF

abundance: many
d_gene: TRBD1
v_gene: TRBV5-1
j_gene: TRBJ1-1
CDR3nt: TGCGCCAGCAGCTTGGGGGGGGACAGTGAAGCTTTCTTT
CDR3aa: CASSLGGDSEAFF

abundance: many
d_gene: .
v_gene: TRBV25-1
j_gene: TRBJ2-5
CDR3nt: TGTGCCAGCACCCGGATGGGGGTAGGCCCCGGGGAGACCCAGTACTTC
CDR3aa: CASTRMGVGPGETQYF

abundance: many
d_gene: TRBD2
v_gene: TRBV3-1
j_gene: TRBJ2-3
CDR3nt: TGTGCCAGCAGCCAAGTAGCGGGGGCCCGCACAGATACGCAGTATTTT
CDR3aa: CASSQVAGARTDTQYF

abundance: many
d_gene: TRBD2
v_gene: TRBV20-1
j_gene: TRBJ2-7
CDR3nt: TGCAGTGCTAGAGATCGGGAGGGGGAGTACGAGCAGTACTTC
CDR3aa: CSARDREGEYEQYF

abundance: .
d_gene: TRBD1
v_gene: TRBV7-9
j_gene: TRBJ1-1
CDR3nt: TGTGCCAGCAGCTTACTAGGACAGGGGAACACTGAAGCTTTCTTT
CDR3aa: CASSLLGQGNTEAFF